The 19 T cell receptor beta chains given below trace back to one sample, sequenced in a study of blood T cell repertoires in COVID-19. This table comes from immunoSEQ multiplex PCR, and its TCRdb copy is limited to in-frame clones, with some not included. Of about 200,000 clones listed, approximately 85% are singletons. Specimen: peripheral blood. The receptors here all came from a man in his fifties or sixties with acute or convalescent COVID-19.

The rearrangement links TRBV7-2 to TRBJ2-7; 11 nucleotides agree with TRBD2. Germline V gives CDR1 SGHTA, CDR2 FQGNSA. The ends lost 3 bases at V and 6 bases at J; junction bases unmatched: 7. The CDR3 runs to 15 residues. The DNA of the CDR3 is TGTGCCAGCAGCTTCACTAGCGGGAGCCCCTCCGAGCAGTACTTC. Protein product: CASSFTSGSPSEQYF.

The J gene is TRBJ1-1, the V gene TRBV7-9, with a weak D call TRBD1 (6 bases). The CDR3 extends over 14 amino acids. V lost 1 base and J lost 10, with 16 bases in between. Germline V gene lookup returns CDR1 SEHNR and CDR2 FQNEAQ (reference sequence). The CDR3 DNA is TGTGCCAGCAGCTTAGTCGGAGGGGGGGTCGGAGCTTTCTTT. Translation: CASSLVGGGVGAFF.

The chain recombines TRBV4-3 with TRBJ1-2; 11 nucleotides agree with TRBD1. V shed 3 bases, J shed 4 bases, and the junction held 4 bases outside the gene matches. The CDR3 totals 15 residues. Germline V CDR1 and CDR2: LGHNA, YSLEER. CDR3 DNA: TGCGCCAGCAGCCAGGACAGGGGGCGCTTCTATGGCTACACCTTC. Its protein product is CASSQDRGRFYGYTF.

The V gene is TRBV7-8, the J gene TRBJ1-5; TRBD1 agrees at 7 bases. This CDR3 has 15 amino acids. V gave up 5 bases and J gave up 2 bases; unmatched junction bases: 6. Germline CDR1 is SGHVS and CDR2 is FQNEAQ. This CDR3 is CASSPLGQGNQPQHF. The CDR3 DNA sequence: TGTGCCAGCAGCCCGCTCGGACAGGGCAATCAGCCCCAGCATTTT.

J is TRBJ1-3 and V is TRBV28, with D unresolved. This CDR3 comprises 12 residues. The ends were cut back, 2 bases at V and 4 bases at J, with 3 bases in the middle. The germline CDR1 and CDR2 sequences are MDHEN and SYDVKM. The CDR3 DNA sequence: TGTGCCAGCAGTTTACTGGGAAACACCATATATTTT. Translating it yields CASSLLGNTIYF. Variable domain in full (rest from reference TRBV28 and TRBJ1-3): DVKVTQSSRYLVKRTGEKVFLECVQDMDHENMFWYRQDPGLGLRLIYFSYDVKMKEKGDIPEGYSVSREKKERFSLILESASTNQTSMYLCASSLLGNTIYFGEGSWLTVV.

V usage is TRBV2 and J usage is TRBJ2-5; the match to TRBD2 covers 14 bases. Trimming cost V 6 bases and J 6 bases; bases outside gene matches: 6. The CDR3 extends over 15 amino acids. In germline, CDR1 is SNHLY, CDR2 FYNNEI. The chain's CDR3 is CASRGTSGSVQTQYF. For the CDR3, the DNA is TGTGCCAGCAGGGGGACTAGCGGGAGCGTGCAGACCCAGTACTTC.

This chain links TRBV5-4 with TRBJ2-3; TRBD2 might be the D (6 bases). Looked up from germline, CDR1 is SGHNT and CDR2 is YYREEE (reference sequence). V lost 5 bases, J lost 4 bases, and 20 bases lay in between. The CDR3 runs 16 residues. The CDR3 spells CASSPRGWRVADTQYF. CDR3 in DNA: TGTGCCAGCAGTCCCCGAGGGTGGAGGGTGGCAGATACGCAGTATTTT.

The V gene is TRBV28, the J gene TRBJ2-5; TRBD2 aligns across 9 bases. Germline CDR1 and CDR2: MDHEN and SYDVKM. This CDR3 contains 15 residues. Trimming at V came to 2 bases and at J to 4 bases, leaving 5 bases not matched to a gene. The CDR3 protein is CASSLAGGPGETQYF. The CDR3 DNA reads TGTGCCAGCAGTTTAGCGGGAGGGCCTGGAGAGACCCAGTACTTC.

CDR3 DNA sequence: TGTGCCAGCAGATTAGCGGGAGGCGGTAATGAGCAGTTCTTC. It translates to CASRLAGGGNEQFF. This chain joins TRBV6-5 and TRBJ2-1; TRBD2 agrees at 10 bases. Germline V gene data show CDR1 as MNHEY and CDR2 as SVGAGI. Trimming removed 6 bases from V and 7 bases from J; junction bases left unmatched: 6. The CDR3 contains 14 residues.

This chain uses TRBV19 with TRBJ2-7, with D perhaps TRBD1 (6 bases). The CDR3 runs 14 residues. V was trimmed by 6 bases and J by 0 bases, leaving 12 bases between them. Germline V CDR1 and CDR2: LNHDA, SQIVND (reference sequence). The CDR3 DNA reads as TGTGCCAGTAGCCCCCAGGGGATCTCCTACGAGCAGTACTTC. This gives the protein CASSPQGISYEQYF.

V and J are TRBV6-6 and TRBJ2-5; 7 nucleotides agree with TRBD1. The CDR3 covers 13 residues. J was trimmed by 2 bases and V by 6 bases; bases with no gene match: 3. CDR1 MNHNY and CDR2 SVGAGI come from the germline V gene (reference sequence). Here the CDR3 DNA reads TGTGCCAGCAGGGGGACAGAGCAAGAGACCCAGTACTTC. This sequence encodes CASRGTEQETQYF.

This clone has just a few counts. The V and J genes are TRBV10-3 and TRBJ2-2; TRBD1 matches at 7 bases. Trimming cost V 6 bases and J 0 bases; bases outside gene matches: 1. Germline lookup yields CDR1 ENHRY and CDR2 SYGVKD. This CDR3 has 14 residues. The CDR3 reads CAIRGQSNTGELFF. The CDR3 DNA follows: TGTGCCATCAGGGGACAGTCGAACACCGGGGAGCTGTTTTTT.

V is TRBV27 and J is TRBJ2-1, with 8 bases that match TRBD2. The germline gives CDR1 MNHEY, CDR2 SMNVEV (reference sequence). V shed 4 bases and J 1 base; nucleotides not matched to a gene: 9. The CDR3 totals 17 residues. CDR3 protein: CASSSGVAGRSYNEQFF. The CDR3 region has the DNA TGTGCCAGCAGTTCAGGTGTAGCGGGAAGGTCCTACAATGAGCAGTTCTTC.

V and J are TRBV14 and TRBJ2-3; 11 bases align to TRBD2. Losses at the gene ends were 4 bases for V and 3 bases for J; bases not matched to a gene: 6. Germline V gene lookup returns CDR1 SGHDN and CDR2 FVKESK. The CDR3 is made up of 16 amino acids. The CDR3 DNA sequence: TGTGCCAGCAGCCCTATAGCGGGAGGGCCAACAGATACGCAGTATTTT. It codes for CASSPIAGGPTDTQYF.

This clone was recorded a few times. The CDR3 DNA follows: TGTGCCTGGAGAAAGAGGGGGCCGGGGACCGGGGAGCTGTTTTTT. Protein: CAWRKRGPGTGELFF. The chain uses TRBV30 and TRBJ2-2, with 7 nucleotides matching TRBD1. CDR3 length: 15 residues. V shed 3 bases, J shed 5 bases, and the junction held 9 bases outside the gene matches. CDR1 is GTSNPN, CDR2 SVGIG, per germline (reference sequence).

In the case of this clone: One end of the junction varies from germline; a read error may be responsible. The chain couples TRBV3-1 (or the pseudogene TRBV3-2) to TRBJ1-5; no clear D gene. The CDR3 has 16 residues. The germline V gene encodes CDR1 LGHDT and CDR2 YNNKEL (reference sequence). The DNA for the CDR3 is TGTGCCAGCGGCCAAGGAGCAGGCCTTAGCAATCAGCCCCAGCATTTT. Protein: CASGQGAGLSNQPQHF.

This chain joins TRBV7-2 and TRBJ2-2; the D gene is possibly TRBD2 (6 bases). There are 16 residues in the CDR3. CDR1 is SGHTA, CDR2 FQGNSA, per germline. V was trimmed by 5 bases and J by 4 bases, leaving 17 bases between them. CDR3 sequence (DNA): TGTGCCAGCAGCCTCCTCAATTCCGGGAGCACCGGGGAGCTGTTTTTT. This gives the protein CASSLLNSGSTGELFF.

The rearrangement joins TRBV19 to TRBJ1-4; no reliable D call. CDR3 size: 15 residues. Trimming left V 3 bases short and J 9 bases short, with 17 bases between. CDR1 and CDR2 from the germline V gene are LNHDA and SQIVND (reference sequence). The CDR3 coding sequence is TGTGCCAGTAGTATTGGATGGGTAGAGGGTCAAAAACTGTTTTTT. Translating it yields CASSIGWVEGQKLFF.

This rearrangement joins TRBV18 to TRBJ2-1, with TRBD1 as a possible D gene (6 bases). Germline-derived CDR1 and CDR2 are KGHSH and LQKENI. The CDR3 has 13 amino acids. Trimming removed 5 bases at V and 8 bases at J, with 13 bases between. The CDR3 here is CASSADRSHEQFF. The CDR3 DNA follows: TGTGCCAGCTCAGCGGACAGATCCCATGAGCAGTTCTTC.